The 26 T cell receptor beta chains reported below all come from one sample, sequenced in a study of multiple sclerosis patients with progressive multifocal leukoencephalopathy. The data were produced by immunoSEQ multiplex PCR, yet TCRdb's version contains in-frame clones alone and is incomplete. The repertoire holds 25,000 to 30,000 clones, with around 90% as singletons. Noted time point: before natalizumab initiation. Input material: PBMCs. The source is a human donor with multiple sclerosis.

This chain links TRBV13 with TRBJ2-5; 14 bases map to TRBD2. Looked up from germline, CDR1 is PRHDT and CDR2 is FYEKMQ (reference sequence). V lost 5 bases to trimming and J lost 7 bases; unmatched junction nucleotides: 6. This CDR3 has 15 residues. The chain's CDR3 is CASSVRLAGGATQYF. Here the CDR3 DNA reads TGTGCCAGCAGCGTCAGACTAGCGGGGGGGGCGACCCAGTACTTC.

This rearrangement joins TRBV7-2 to TRBJ1-6, with D possibly being TRBD1 (6 bases). This CDR3 is built from 16 residues. With 1 base removed from V and 6 bases from J, the gap between germline ends came to 13 bases. CDR1 is SGHTA and CDR2 is FQGNSA in the germline V gene. For the CDR3, the DNA is TGTGCCAGCAGCTTAGAGGCAGGGGTCGGTAATTCACCCCTCCACTTT. Amino acids: CASSLEAGVGNSPLHF.

The rearrangement joins TRBV7-9 to TRBJ1-1, with D hard to call. Germline V CDR1 and CDR2: SEHNR, FQNEAQ (reference sequence). The CDR3 runs to 13 residues. The V gene lost 5 bases and the J gene lost 5 bases, with 12 bases spanning the gap. In DNA, the CDR3 is TGTGCCAGCAGCCCCGGCGTCGGAACTGAAGCTTTCTTT. Encoded protein: CASSPGVGTEAFF.

The chain joins TRBV6-1 to TRBJ1-1; TRBD1 matches 9 bases. CDR1 is MNHNS, CDR2 SASEGT, per germline. This CDR3 is built from 15 residues. Losses at the gene ends were 5 bases for V and 4 bases for J; bases not matched to a gene: 8. The CDR3 sequence: CASSRGATGGTEAFF. The CDR3 nucleotides are TGTGCCAGCAGTAGGGGGGCGACAGGGGGCACTGAAGCTTTCTTT.

The chain links TRBV5-1 to TRBJ2-3; D uncertain. V lost 2 bases and J lost 0, with 10 bases in between. Per germline, CDR1 SGHRS and CDR2 YFSETQ. This CDR3 comprises 15 residues. This chain's CDR3 is CASSLGQTSTDTQYF. As DNA, the CDR3 is TGCGCCAGCAGCTTAGGTCAGACTAGCACAGATACGCAGTATTTT.

This clone appeared once. The chain is built from TRBV2 and TRBJ2-1, with TRBD2 as a possible D gene (5 bases). The CDR3 extends over 15 amino acids. The V and J ends lost 8 bases and 2 bases respectively, with 16 bases between them. Germline CDR1 SNHLY, CDR2 FYNNEI. The CDR3 coding sequence is TGTGCCAGCGGAGGAGTAGGGCTAGCCTACAATGAGCAGTTCTTC. This sequence encodes CASGGVGLAYNEQFF.

In this sample, this clone turned up a few times. This rearrangement joins TRBV29-1 to TRBJ1-2; D not resolved. Germline-derived CDR1 and CDR2 are SQVTM and ANQGSEA. The length of the CDR3 is 14 residues. Deletions cut 4 bases from V and 8 bases from J, with 20 bases between. DNA of the CDR3: TGCAGCGTTGGGGCCTTAGTAGGGTTAAGGGGCTACACCTTC. Residues: CSVGALVGLRGYTF.

J is TRBJ1-4 and V is TRBV6-5; 7 bases align to TRBD1. V gave up 2 bases and J gave up 7 bases; unmatched junction bases: 7. Germline V gene sequence: CDR1 MNHEY, CDR2 SVGAGI. This CDR3 is 15 amino acids long. In DNA form, the CDR3 reads TGTGCCAGCAGTTACGGTGGTCAGGGGGGTGAAAAACTGTTTTTT. Residues: CASSYGGQGGEKLFF.

The chain links TRBV5-8 to TRBJ1-2; no firm D call. This CDR3 spans 15 amino acids. The germline V and J ends were trimmed by 0 bases and 4 bases, with 13 bases remaining between them. CDR1 and CDR2 from the germline V gene are SGHTS and YDEGEE. The CDR3 bases are TGTGCCAGCAGCTTGGCTGTCCCAACCCTCTATGGCTACACCTTC. Protein: CASSLAVPTLYGYTF. The full variable domain, with the rest looked up from reference TRBV5-8 and TRBJ1-2, is EAGVTQSPTHLIKTRGQQATLRCSPISGHTSVYWYQQALGLGLQFLLWYDEGEERNRGNFPPRFSGRQFPNYSSELNVNALELEDSALYLCASSLAVPTLYGYTFGSGTRLTVV.

CDR3 sequence (DNA): TGTGCCAGCAACCCTAAGGGGGAGACCCAGTACTTC. Encoded protein: CASNPKGETQYF. The V call is TRBV11-3, the J call TRBJ2-5; the D gene is possibly TRBD1 (5 bases). In germline, CDR1 is SGHNT, CDR2 YENEEA. The CDR3 spans 12 residues. Trimming cost V 7 bases and J 5 bases, with 11 bases left between them.

V gene TRBV6-6 combines with J gene TRBJ1-2; a weak D match, TRBD1 (5 bases). This CDR3 spans 15 amino acids. The V gene lost 5 bases and the J gene lost 0 bases, with 13 bases spanning the gap. Germline V gene data show CDR1 as MNHNY and CDR2 as SVGAGI (reference sequence). The CDR3 nucleotides read TGTGCCAGCAGTCAGACAGAATTTGCTAACTATGGCTACACCTTC. Translated, it gives CASSQTEFANYGYTF.

The V gene is TRBV5-4, the J gene TRBJ1-2; D unresolved. From germline, CDR1 is SGHNT and CDR2 YYREEE (reference sequence). This CDR3 is 14 amino acids long. The V end was cut by 1 base, the J end by 4 bases, with 11 bases between. In DNA form, the CDR3 reads TGTGCCAGCAGCTTGTCCAGTTCATCCTATGGCTACACCTTC. As protein: CASSLSSSSYGYTF.

The chain is built from TRBV29-1 and TRBJ2-1; D possibly uses TRBD1 or TRBD2 (6 bases each). This CDR3 comprises 13 residues. The germline gives CDR1 SQVTM, CDR2 ANQGSEA. Trimming removed 7 bases at V and 4 bases at J, with 14 bases between. CDR3 region: CSGGALVYNEQFF. The DNA for the CDR3 is TGCAGCGGGGGGGCCTTAGTGTACAATGAGCAGTTCTTC.

About this clone: The same CDR3 also results from other DNA sequences found in this sample. The V call is TRBV5-4, the J call TRBJ1-2; 12 nucleotides agree with TRBD1. V dropped 0 bases and J dropped 2; count of bases not matched to a gene: 5. Germline V gene sequence: CDR1 SGHNT, CDR2 YYREEE (reference sequence). This CDR3 is 17 amino acids long. The CDR3 here is CASSLAGTGGVNYGYTF. CDR3 nucleotide sequence: TGTGCCAGCAGCTTGGCCGGGACAGGGGGCGTAAACTATGGCTACACCTTC.

The chain is built from TRBV6-1 and TRBJ2-1, with D perhaps TRBD1 (5 bases). CDR3 length: 18 residues. V was clipped by 0 bases and J by 0 bases, with 15 bases between them. Germline lookup yields CDR1 MNHNS and CDR2 SASEGT. The CDR3 sequence: CASSEAARGLSSYNEQFF. CDR3 DNA: TGTGCCAGCAGTGAAGCGGCTAGGGGTCTGAGCTCCTACAATGAGCAGTTCTTC.

The chain is built from TRBV2 and TRBJ2-3; 8 nucleotides match TRBD1. The CDR3 totals 17 residues. From germline, CDR1 is SNHLY and CDR2 FYNNEI. J gave up 4 bases and V 0 bases, and 9 bases lay outside the gene matches. The CDR3 is CASSEAPTDRGADTQYF. The CDR3 coding sequence is TGTGCCAGCAGTGAAGCTCCCACTGACAGGGGAGCAGATACGCAGTATTTT.

This chain connects TRBV30 to TRBJ2-5; 7 positions match TRBD2. Germline CDR1 reads GTSNPN; CDR2 reads SVGIG (reference sequence). Trimming cost V 0 bases and J 4 bases; bases outside gene matches: 8. The CDR3 loop spans 15 amino acids. In DNA, the CDR3 is TGTGCCTGGAGTGTAACCGGGGGGAGGGGAGAGACCCAGTACTTC. Encoded protein: CAWSVTGGRGETQYF.

This clone was observed a single time. The chain couples TRBV29-1 to TRBJ2-1; TRBD1 agrees at 9 bases. Trimming at V came to 7 bases and at J to 7 bases, leaving 14 bases not matched to a gene. The germline V gene encodes CDR1 SQVTM and CDR2 ANQGSEA. This CDR3 comprises 15 residues. CDR3 sequence reads: CSALPGTGFFNEQFF. CDR3 DNA: TGCAGCGCACTACCCGGGACAGGGTTCTTTAATGAGCAGTTCTTC.

The CDR3 spells CASTRQGYEQFF. DNA for the CDR3: TGTGCCAGCACCCGACAGGGATATGAGCAGTTCTTC. The chain carries TRBV28 and TRBJ2-1; TRBD1 aligns across 7 bases. This CDR3 is 12 amino acids long. The V gene end was trimmed by 7 bases and the J gene end by 8 bases; junction bases not matched to a gene: 5. Germline V gene sequence: CDR1 MDHEN, CDR2 SYDVKM.

A remark on this clone: Other DNA sequences within the sample encode an identical CDR3. The chain links TRBV4-3 to TRBJ1-5; TRBD1 matches at 7 bases. CDR3 length: 19 amino acids. V gave up 2 bases and J gave up 5 bases; unmatched junction bases: 18. The germline gives CDR1 LGHNA, CDR2 YSLEER. The CDR3 loop reads CASSQQLGQLTPSHQPQHF. The CDR3 nucleotides read TGCGCCAGCAGCCAACAGCTGGGACAGCTTACTCCGTCCCATCAGCCCCAGCATTTT.

The rearrangement links TRBV7-9 to TRBJ1-4; weak D call: TRBD1 (5 bases). The germline V and J ends were trimmed by 5 bases and 8 bases, with 18 bases remaining between them. CDR1 is SEHNR, CDR2 FQNEAQ, per germline (reference sequence). There are 15 residues in the CDR3. In DNA form, the CDR3 reads TGTGCCAGCAGCCCGAGTGGGCAGGGAAGGGAAAAACTGTTTTTT. As protein: CASSPSGQGREKLFF.

The rearrangement joins TRBV4-3 to TRBJ2-2; D uncertain. The CDR3 consists of 16 residues. The ends were cut back, 0 bases at V and 3 bases at J, with 11 bases in the middle. CDR1 and CDR2 (germline): LGHNA, YSLEER. The CDR3 DNA reads TGCGCCAGCAGCCAAGATAGGTGGAGCGACACCGGGGAGCTGTTTTTT. This translates into CASSQDRWSDTGELFF.

This clone was counted between two and nine times. The J gene is TRBJ2-5, the V gene TRBV6-1; possibly TRBD2 for D (6 bases). CDR1 and CDR2 from the germline V gene are MNHNS and SASEGT. Deletions cut 6 bases from V and 0 bases from J, with 11 bases between. CDR3 size: 14 residues. The CDR3 spells CASSWGDYQETQYF. The CDR3 DNA reads TGTGCCAGCAGCTGGGGGGACTACCAAGAGACCCAGTACTTC.

This rearrangement joins TRBV20-1 to TRBJ1-2, with unresolved D. The CDR3 extends over 9 amino acids. V was clipped by 8 bases and J by 8 bases, with 9 bases between them. Germline V lookup: CDR1 DFQATT, CDR2 SNEGSKA (reference sequence). The CDR3 DNA follows: TGCAGTCCCTTAGGGGGCTACACCTTC. Its translation is CSPLGGYTF.

The chain combines TRBV19 with TRBJ1-5, with D unclear. The V end was cut by 3 bases, the J end by 0 bases, with 9 bases between. The CDR3 is 15 amino acids. CDR1 LNHDA and CDR2 SQIVND come from the germline V gene (reference sequence). Here the CDR3 DNA reads TGTGCCAGTAGTATTGCGTCTTATAGCAATCAGCCCCAGCATTTT. Protein product: CASSIASYSNQPQHF.

Concerning this clone: The junction and the germline gene differ at one end; a read error may be behind it. The CDR3 DNA follows: TGTGCCAGCAGTCCCCAGGGGACGCCATGGTCCTTC. Protein sequence: CASSPQGTPWSF. The chain has TRBV27 and TRBJ1-2, with a possible D match to TRBD1 (6 bases). The germline V gene has CDR1 MNHEY and CDR2 SMNVEV (reference sequence). CDR3 length: 12 amino acids.